Listed below are T cell receptor beta chains from one sample, sequenced in a study of T cell changes during pregnancy in multiple sclerosis. Sequenced by immunoSEQ multiplex PCR; TCRdb stores in-frame clones only, minus some. The sample consists of approximately 60,000 clones, approximately 92% of them appearing once. Sequencing used CD4+ T cells from peripheral blood mononuclear cells, obtained before pregnancy. The receptors here all came from a female donor with multiple sclerosis, enrolled in a pregnancy study. Each CDR3 is given with its conserved first and last residue. Each record gives: V gene, J gene, D gene, clone size, CDR3 protein, CDR3 DNA. A D gene is named only where the DNA matches it firmly. The size entry is marked missing in some rows and otherwise reads once, few, many or a size class.

V gene: TRBV11-2
J gene: TRBJ2-6
D gene: .
clone size: .
CDR3 protein: CASSLGDTGANVLTF
CDR3 DNA: TGTGCCAGCAGCTTAGGAGATACTGGGGCCAACGTCCTGACTTTC

V gene: TRBV5-1
J gene: TRBJ2-3
D gene: .
clone size: .
CDR3 protein: CASSLDLAIDTQYF
CDR3 DNA: TGCGCCAGCAGCTTGGATCTAGCCATAGATACGCAGTATTTT

V gene: TRBV9
J gene: TRBJ2-1
D gene: .
clone size: .
CDR3 protein: CASSVVGASNEQFF
CDR3 DNA: TGTGCCAGCAGCGTAGTTGGGGCTAGTAATGAGCAGTTCTTC

V gene: TRBV5-6
J gene: TRBJ2-4
D gene: TRBD2
clone size: .
CDR3 protein: CASSLGLAGSRLSIQYF
CDR3 DNA: TGTGCCAGCAGCTTGGGACTAGCGGGGTCGCGTCTAAGCATTCAGTACTTC

V gene: TRBV5-4
J gene: TRBJ2-2
D gene: TRBD2
clone size: .
CDR3 protein: CASSLVVAGAGGELFF
CDR3 DNA: TGTGCCAGCAGCTTGGTGGTGGCGGGAGCTGGCGGGGAGCTGTTTTTT

V gene: TRBV2
J gene: TRBJ2-1
D gene: .
clone size: .
CDR3 protein: CASSEGPDIYNEQFF
CDR3 DNA: TGTGCCAGCAGTGAAGGTCCAGACATCTACAATGAGCAGTTCTTC

V gene: TRBV7-9
J gene: TRBJ2-5
D gene: TRBD2
clone size: .
CDR3 protein: CASSLTSGRASSFETQYF
CDR3 DNA: TGTGCCAGCAGCTTAACTAGCGGGAGGGCCTCTTCATTCGAGACCCAGTACTTC

V gene: TRBV6-5
J gene: TRBJ1-4
D gene: .
clone size: few
CDR3 protein: CASSSGRATNEKLFF
CDR3 DNA: TGTGCCAGCAGTTCTGGTCGAGCAACTAATGAAAAACTGTTTTTT

V gene: TRBV5-1
J gene: TRBJ2-1
D gene: TRBD2
clone size: .
CDR3 protein: CASSPMGGRNEQFF
CDR3 DNA: TGCGCCAGCAGCCCAATGGGAGGGCGGAATGAGCAGTTCTTC

V gene: TRBV11-3
J gene: TRBJ2-7
D gene: .
clone size: .
CDR3 protein: CASSLGGSYEQYF
CDR3 DNA: TGTGCCAGCAGCTTAGGTGGCAGCTACGAGCAGTACTTC

V gene: TRBV11-1
J gene: TRBJ2-2
D gene: TRBD2
clone size: .
CDR3 protein: CASSQRLAGGPNGELFF
CDR3 DNA: TGTGCCAGCAGCCAGCGACTAGCGGGAGGGCCTAACGGGGAGCTGTTTTTT

V gene: TRBV18
J gene: TRBJ2-1
D gene: .
clone size: .
CDR3 protein: CASSPVTGVGYNEQFF
CDR3 DNA: TGTGCCAGCTCACCAGTAACGGGAGTGGGCTACAATGAGCAGTTCTTC

V gene: TRBV6-1
J gene: TRBJ2-3
D gene: .
clone size: .
CDR3 protein: CASSERSGYNLPDTQYF
CDR3 DNA: TGTGCCAGCAGTGAACGGTCAGGCTATAATCTTCCAGATACGCAGTATTTT

V gene: TRBV6-6
J gene: TRBJ2-5
D gene: TRBD1
clone size: .
CDR3 protein: CASSGRQGNAGTQYF
CDR3 DNA: TGTGCCAGCAGTGGACGACAGGGTAATGCTGGGACCCAGTACTTC

V gene: TRBV5-5
J gene: TRBJ2-3
D gene: TRBD2
clone size: .
CDR3 protein: CASSLTSGLTDTQYF
CDR3 DNA: TGTGCCAGCAGCCTAACTAGCGGCCTCACAGATACGCAGTATTTT

V gene: TRBV6-5
J gene: TRBJ2-1
D gene: TRBD1
clone size: .
CDR3 protein: CASSYSGTGFFGEQFF
CDR3 DNA: TGTGCCAGCAGTTACTCCGGGACAGGGTTTTTTGGTGAGCAGTTCTTC

V gene: TRBV7-2
J gene: TRBJ2-3
D gene: .
clone size: once
CDR3 protein: CASSLPAGSTQYF
CDR3 DNA: TGTGCCAGCAGCCTCCCAGCAGGCAGCACGCAGTATTTT

V gene: TRBV30
J gene: TRBJ2-7
D gene: .
clone size: .
CDR3 protein: CAWSTRGRVREQYF
CDR3 DNA: TGTGCCTGGAGTACCCGGGGAAGGGTTCGCGAGCAGTACTTC

V gene: TRBV5-1
J gene: TRBJ1-2
D gene: TRBD1
clone size: .
CDR3 protein: CASSVGQGNYGYTF
CDR3 DNA: TGCGCCAGCAGCGTGGGACAGGGGAATTATGGCTACACCTTC

V gene: TRBV7-2
J gene: TRBJ1-5
D gene: .
clone size: .
CDR3 protein: CASSLARGANQPQHF
CDR3 DNA: TGTGCCAGCAGCTTAGCGCGGGGTGCGAATCAGCCCCAGCATTTT

V gene: TRBV19
J gene: TRBJ2-1
D gene: TRBD2
clone size: .
CDR3 protein: CASSSIAGGRDEQFF
CDR3 DNA: TGTGCCAGTAGTAGCATAGCGGGAGGGCGTGATGAGCAGTTCTTC

V gene: TRBV12-5
J gene: TRBJ1-5
D gene: .
clone size: .
CDR3 protein: CASGSTAGRQPQHF
CDR3 DNA: TGTGCTAGTGGTTCTACAGCCGGTAGGCAGCCCCAGCATTTT

V gene: TRBV25-1
J gene: TRBJ2-2
D gene: .
clone size: .
CDR3 protein: CASSEWGLATGELFF
CDR3 DNA: TGTGCCAGCAGTGAATGGGGGCTTGCCACCGGGGAGCTGTTTTTT

V gene: TRBV7-9
J gene: TRBJ2-3
D gene: .
clone size: .
CDR3 protein: CASSLGGSQYF
CDR3 DNA: TGTGCCAGCAGCTTGGGAGGATCGCAGTATTTT

V gene: TRBV13
J gene: TRBJ2-6
D gene: .
clone size: once
CDR3 protein: CASSSGQAGANVLTF
CDR3 DNA: TGTGCCAGCAGCTCTGGACAAGCTGGGGCCAACGTCCTGACTTTC

V gene: TRBV4-2
J gene: TRBJ2-5
D gene: .
clone size: .
CDR3 protein: CASSQTTGNPLQETQYF
CDR3 DNA: TGTGCCAGCAGCCAAACAACAGGGAACCCACTCCAAGAGACCCAGTACTTC

V gene: TRBV7-3
J gene: TRBJ1-1
D gene: .
clone size: .
CDR3 protein: CASSTRPGQNTEAFF
CDR3 DNA: TGTGCCAGCAGCACCCGCCCGGGACAGAACACTGAAGCTTTCTTT

V gene: TRBV19
J gene: TRBJ2-7
D gene: .
clone size: .
CDR3 protein: CASSIDRGTPSYEQYF
CDR3 DNA: TGTGCCAGTAGTATAGATCGGGGGACCCCATCCTACGAGCAGTACTTC

V gene: TRBV7-6
J gene: TRBJ2-1
D gene: .
clone size: .
CDR3 protein: CASSPNPAGLYNEQFF
CDR3 DNA: TGTGCCAGCAGCCCAAACCCGGCGGGCCTCTACAATGAGCAGTTCTTC

V gene: TRBV28
J gene: TRBJ2-3
D gene: .
clone size: .
CDR3 protein: CASRAGGGTDTQYF
CDR3 DNA: TGTGCCAGCAGAGCCGGCGGAGGCACAGATACGCAGTATTTT